Following are 13 T cell receptor beta chains from one sample sequenced in a study of cytotoxic CD8 clonotypes in ibrutinib-treated CLL. Method: immunoSEQ multiplex PCR; TCRdb's copy keeps in-frame clones and lacks some. The data hold approximately 120,000 clones, with 80% to 85% observed a single time. The material sequenced was PBMCs, taken after 24 months of ibrutinib treatment. The receptor source for this set is a human donor with chronic lymphocytic leukemia.

The J gene is TRBJ1-2, the V gene TRBV7-2; maybe TRBD1 (6 bases). Deletions cut 4 bases from V and 5 bases from J, with 14 bases between. Germline assignment: CDR1 SGHTA and CDR2 FQGNSA. This CDR3 contains 14 residues. The CDR3 loop reads CASSSGRGRYGYTF. Here the CDR3 DNA reads TGTGCCAGCAGCTCGGGCAGGGGCAGATATGGCTACACCTTC.

The CDR3 protein is CASRVRQEGNQPQHF. The CDR3, as DNA: TGTGCCAGTAGGGTCAGACAGGAGGGCAATCAGCCCCAGCATTTT. The chain couples TRBV19 to TRBJ1-5; a weak D match, TRBD1 (6 bases). Between the trimmed V and J ends, which lost 6 bases and 2 bases, there was a span of 14 bases. The CDR3 extends over 15 amino acids. From germline, CDR1 is LNHDA and CDR2 SQIVND (reference sequence).

V and J are TRBV5-6 and TRBJ2-5; unclear D gene. Looked up from germline, CDR1 is SGHDT and CDR2 is YYEEEE. V shed 1 base and J shed 2 bases, with 12 bases lying between them. The CDR3 is made up of 15 amino acids. CDR3 loop: CASSLWRRHQETQYF. The CDR3 coding sequence is TGTGCCAGCAGCTTGTGGCGGAGACATCAAGAGACCCAGTACTTC.

The chain combines TRBV4-1 with TRBJ2-5, with 7 positions matching TRBD2. The V segment lost 4 bases and the J segment 1 base; nucleotides outside the gene matches: 0. This CDR3 comprises 13 residues. CDR1 and CDR2 (germline): MGHRA, YSYEKL. The CDR3 coding sequence is TGCGCCAGCAGCCGGACTAGCCAAGAGACCCAGTACTTC. Its protein is CASSRTSQETQYF.

There are a few counts of this clone. The V and J genes are TRBV5-6 and TRBJ1-1; the D is unclear. In germline, CDR1 is SGHDT, CDR2 YYEEEE. V lost 0 bases to trimming and J lost 1 base, with 7 bases between them. The CDR3 has 14 amino acids. This CDR3 is CASSLAGGNTEAFF. DNA of the CDR3: TGTGCCAGCAGCTTGGCAGGTGGGAACACTGAAGCTTTCTTT.

This chain connects TRBV6-5 to TRBJ1-1, with D uncertain. The V and J ends lost 2 bases and 5 bases respectively, with 12 bases between them. Per the germline V gene, CDR1 is MNHEY and CDR2 is SVGAGI. The CDR3 has 14 residues. The CDR3: CASSYRQFGTEAFF. In nucleotides, the CDR3 is TGTGCCAGCAGTTACCGACAATTTGGGACTGAAGCTTTCTTT.

The V gene is TRBV9, the J gene TRBJ2-2; D possibly corresponds to TRBD1 (6 bases). With 2 bases removed from V and 1 base from J, the gap between germline ends came to 15 bases. The CDR3 is made up of 17 amino acids. Germline V gene data show CDR1 as SGDLS and CDR2 as YYNGEE. The CDR3 region is CASSVGRQVVNTGELFF. The CDR3 DNA sequence: TGTGCCAGCAGCGTCGGACGACAGGTCGTGAACACCGGGGAGCTGTTTTTT.

The chain employs TRBV5-4 and TRBJ2-7, with TRBD1 identical over 7 bases. Germline CDR1 reads SGHNT; CDR2 reads YYREEE (reference sequence). Trimming cost V 4 bases and J 3 bases; bases outside gene matches: 10. The CDR3 consists of 15 residues. Here the CDR3 reads CASSIRQGRFYEQYF. CDR3 coding DNA: TGTGCCAGCAGCATCAGACAGGGACGCTTCTACGAGCAGTACTTC.

The V gene is TRBV6-1, the J gene TRBJ2-1, with D possibly being TRBD1 (6 bases). Trimming took 6 bases from V and 10 from J, leaving 19 bases between them. Per germline, CDR1 MNHNS and CDR2 SASEGT. The CDR3 is 14 amino acids. This CDR3 reads CASRRDTLSQEQFF. The CDR3 DNA follows: TGTGCCAGCAGACGGGACACATTATCTCAGGAGCAGTTCTTC.

About this clone itself: Other DNA variants within this sample encode the same CDR3. The J gene is TRBJ1-1, the V gene TRBV27, with 9 bases that match TRBD1. Germline V gene data show CDR1 as MNHEY and CDR2 as SMNVEV (reference sequence). The V segment lost 5 bases and the J segment 0 bases; nucleotides outside the gene matches: 4. The CDR3 runs to 15 residues. The CDR3: CASSPWDRVNTEAFF. The CDR3 nucleotides read TGTGCCAGCAGTCCCTGGGACAGGGTGAACACTGAAGCTTTCTTT.

This sequence joins TRBV12-5 and TRBJ2-7; 10 positions agree with TRBD1. Germline CDR1 and CDR2: LGHNT and FRNRAP. V dropped 3 bases and J dropped 3; count of bases not matched to a gene: 8. CDR3 length: 16 residues. In nucleotides, the CDR3 is TGTGCTAGTGGTTTAAACCCGGGGACAGGGGACTACGAGCAGTACTTC. Translated: CASGLNPGTGDYEQYF.

The V gene is TRBV11-2, the J gene TRBJ2-5, with a weak D call TRBD1 (5 bases). The CDR3 loop spans 15 amino acids. Looked up from germline, CDR1 is SGHAT and CDR2 is FQNNGV. V shed 5 bases and J shed 5 bases, with 18 bases lying between them. This CDR3 reads CASSQAQGMLETQYF. CDR3 in DNA: TGTGCCAGCAGCCAAGCCCAGGGTATGCTGGAGACCCAGTACTTC.

The chain combines TRBV2 with TRBJ2-3; D is unclear. Trimming shortened V by 3 bases and J by 6 bases, and 10 bases separated the two germline ends. The CDR3 extends over 13 amino acids. The V gene's germline CDR1 is SNHLY and CDR2 FYNNEI. CDR3 DNA: TGTGCCAGCAGTGATGTGTTTGGGGATACGCAGTATTTT. Encoded protein: CASSDVFGDTQYF. Full variable domain (remainder filled in from reference TRBV2 and TRBJ2-3): EPEVTQTPSHQVTQMGQEVILRCVPISNHLYFYWYRQILGQKVEFLVSFYNNEISEKSEIFDDQFSVERPDGSNFTLKIRSTKLEDSAMYFCASSDVFGDTQYFGPGTRLTVL.